A selection of T cell receptor beta chains follows, all from one sample in a study of beta chain features in type 1 diabetes. Profiled with immunoSEQ multiplex PCR; TCRdb holds only in-frame clones, not every one. The data contain under 800,000 clones, about 16% of them singletons. Sequencing was performed on naive CD4+ T cells from blood. The receptors come from a man younger than 35 in good health. Each CDR3 is given with its conserved first and last residue. D genes are given only for firm matches. Expanded clones get a size class; other rows say once, few or many, or leave the size out.

j_call	d_call	clone_size	v_call	cdr3_aa	cdr3_nt
TRBJ1-5	-	few	TRBV19	CASSISSGMGQPQHF	TGTGCCAGTAGTATATCGTCGGGTATGGGTCAGCCCCAGCATTTT
TRBJ2-5	-	few	TRBV5-6	CASSLDRETQYF	TGTGCCAGCAGCTTGGACAGGGAGACCCAGTACTTC
TRBJ2-6	TRBD1	few	TRBV28	CASSLVQGAPGANVLTF	TGTGCCAGCAGTTTAGTACAGGGGGCGCCCGGGGCCAACGTCCTGACTTTC
TRBJ2-5	TRBD1	-	TRBV7-9	CASSLTSGQGQETQYF	TGTGCCAGCAGCTTAACTTCGGGACAGGGTCAAGAGACCCAGTACTTC
TRBJ2-1	-	-	TRBV11-1	CASSLERVNEQFF	TGTGCCAGCAGCTTAGAAAGGGTTAATGAGCAGTTCTTC
TRBJ1-1	-	few	TRBV11-2	CASSLGMGRRLPEAFF	TGTGCCAGCAGCTTAGGAATGGGGCGGAGACTCCCTGAAGCTTTCTTT
TRBJ1-2	TRBD1	few	TRBV25-1	CASSEPGQGGYGYTF	TGTGCCAGCAGTGAACCGGGACAGGGGGGCTATGGCTACACCTTC
TRBJ2-3	-	-	TRBV7-2	CASSLAGLDTDTQYF	TGTGCCAGCAGCTTAGCCGGTTTGGACACAGATACGCAGTATTTT
TRBJ2-5	-	few	TRBV4-2	CASSRRARGVLETQYF	TGTGCCAGCAGCCGGCGGGCCAGGGGCGTTCTGGAGACCCAGTACTTC
TRBJ1-2	TRBD1	-	TRBV28	CASRTPGGGYTF	TGTGCCAGCAGAACTCCAGGGGGAGGCTACACCTTC
TRBJ1-1	-	-	TRBV14	CASSRMEGLGTEAFF	TGTGCCAGCAGCCGGATGGAGGGGCTGGGCACTGAAGCTTTCTTT
TRBJ1-2	-	-	TRBV5-1	CASSLAWSETVLVAGYTF	TGCGCCAGCAGCTTGGCTTGGTCTGAGACAGTCTTGGTGGCTGGCTACACCTTC
TRBJ2-5	-	-	TRBV7-2	CASTPRRETQYF	TGTGCCAGCACCCCGAGGAGAGAGACCCAGTACTTC
TRBJ1-2	TRBD1	-	TRBV4-2	CASSQEGGQGIGYTF	TGTGCCAGCAGCCAAGAAGGGGGACAGGGTATTGGCTACACCTTC
TRBJ2-1	-	few	TRBV19	CASSIAPLRSSYNEQFF	TGTGCCAGTAGTATAGCCCCGCTCCGGTCCTCCTACAATGAGCAGTTCTTC
TRBJ2-3	TRBD1	-	TRBV4-3	CASSQVNRGRTDTQYF	TGCGCCAGCAGCCAAGTAAACAGGGGACGGACAGATACGCAGTATTTT
TRBJ2-1	-	few	TRBV7-3	CASSLTLSSYNEQFF	TGTGCCAGCAGCTTAACGCTGAGCTCCTACAATGAGCAGTTCTTC
TRBJ2-1	TRBD2	many	TRBV23-1	CASSHGLDSYNEQFF	TGCGCCAGCAGTCACGGACTAGACTCCTACAATGAGCAGTTCTTC
TRBJ2-7	-	-	TRBV6-5	CASSSTLTETYEQYF	TGTGCCAGCAGTTCTACCCTGACAGAAACCTACGAGCAGTACTTC
TRBJ1-2	-	few	TRBV30	CAWITASGIPNYGYTF	TGTGCCTGGATCACCGCGTCGGGTATTCCTAACTATGGCTACACCTTC